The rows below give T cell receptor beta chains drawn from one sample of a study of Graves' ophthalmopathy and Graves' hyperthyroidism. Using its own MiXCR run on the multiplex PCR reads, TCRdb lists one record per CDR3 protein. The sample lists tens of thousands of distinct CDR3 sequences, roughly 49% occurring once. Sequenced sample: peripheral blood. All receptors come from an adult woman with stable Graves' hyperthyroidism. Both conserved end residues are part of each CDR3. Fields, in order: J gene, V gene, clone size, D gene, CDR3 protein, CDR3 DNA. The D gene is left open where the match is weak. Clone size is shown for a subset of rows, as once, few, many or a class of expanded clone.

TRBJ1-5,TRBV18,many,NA,CASSTDRIHQPQHF,TGTGCCAGCTCAACCGACAGAATCCATCAGCCCCAGCATTTT
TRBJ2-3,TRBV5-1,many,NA,CASSLPGTDTQYF,TGCGCCAGCAGCTTGCCCGGCACAGATACGCAGTATTTT
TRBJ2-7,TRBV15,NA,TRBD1,CATSRDRGVLSYEQYF,TGTGCCACCAGCAGGGACAGGGGGGTACTCTCCTACGAGCAGTACTTC
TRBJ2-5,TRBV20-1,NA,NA,CSARDIDGETQYF,TGCAGTGCTAGAGACATCGATGGGGAGACCCAGTACTTC
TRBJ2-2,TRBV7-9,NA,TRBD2,CASSLASSGSFNTGELFF,TGTGCCAGCAGCTTAGCGTCTAGCGGGAGTTTTAACACCGGGGAGCTGTTTTTT
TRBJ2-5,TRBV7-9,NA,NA,CASRADFETQYF,TGTGCCAGCAGAGCGGACTTCGAGACCCAGTACTTC
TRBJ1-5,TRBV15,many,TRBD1,CATSREGTGDQPQHF,TGTGCCACCAGCAGAGAGGGGACAGGGGATCAGCCCCAGCATTTT
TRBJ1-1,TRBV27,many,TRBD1,CASSLSRGLGTEAFF,TGTGCCAGCAGTTTATCGAGGGGGCTCGGGACTGAAGCTTTCTTT
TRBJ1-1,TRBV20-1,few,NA,CSARSTTEAFF,TGCAGTGCTAGGTCAACCACTGAAGCTTTCTTC
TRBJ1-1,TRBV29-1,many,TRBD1,CSVEGQLNTEAFF,TGCAGCGTTGAGGGACAGCTGAACACTGAAGCTTTCTTT
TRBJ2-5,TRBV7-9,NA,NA,CASSLVGGGGKTQYF,TGTGCCAGCAGCTTGGTAGGGGGAGGCGGTAAGACCCAGTACTTC
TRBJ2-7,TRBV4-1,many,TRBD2,CASSQGSGRGLLYEQYF,TGCGCCAGCAGCCAAGGCAGCGGGAGGGGCCTTCTTTACGAGCAGTACTTC
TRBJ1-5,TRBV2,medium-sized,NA,CASRTGTLNHQPQHF,TGTGCCAGCCGCACGGGGACTCTGAACCATCAGCCCCAGCATTTT
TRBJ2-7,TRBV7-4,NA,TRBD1,CASSFATGGNEQYF,TGTGCCAGCAGCTTCGCGACAGGGGGCAACGAGCAGTACTTC
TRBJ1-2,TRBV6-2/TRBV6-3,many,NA,CASIPRTGTRKDGYTF,TGTGCCAGCATTCCACGGACCGGGACCAGGAAAGATGGCTACACCTTC
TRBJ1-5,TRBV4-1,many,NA,CASSHRAAPSNQPQHF,TGCGCCAGCAGCCATCGGGCAGCCCCGAGCAATCAGCCCCAGCATTTT
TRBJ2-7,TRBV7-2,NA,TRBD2,CASSLSGSEVSYEQYF,TGTGCCAGCAGCTTAAGCGGGAGTGAGGTCTCCTACGAGCAGTACTTC
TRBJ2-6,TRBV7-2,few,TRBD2,CASSSRTSGSRLGANVLTF,TGTGCCAGCAGCTCTCGGACTAGCGGGAGTCGCTTAGGGGCCAACGTCCTGACTTTC
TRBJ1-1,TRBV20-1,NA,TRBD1,CSAREPQGATEASF,TGCAGTGCTAGGGAACCACAGGGGGCTACTGAAGCTTCCTTT
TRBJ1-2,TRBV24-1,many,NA,CATSGVPEQGYGYTF,TGTGCCACCAGTGGGGTGCCCGAACAGGGCTATGGCTACACCTTC
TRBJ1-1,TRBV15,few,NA,CATSREVNTEAFF,TGTGCCACCAGCAGAGAGGTGAACACTGAAGCTTTCTTT
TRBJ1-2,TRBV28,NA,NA,CASSLVRDGHTF,TGTGCCAGCAGTCTAGTCAGGGATGGCCACACCTTC
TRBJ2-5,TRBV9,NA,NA,CACSQEVGPQETQYF,TGTGCCTGCAGCCAAGAAGTAGGGCCGCAAGAGACCCAGTACTTC
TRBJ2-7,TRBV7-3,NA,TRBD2,CASSATSSGGSYEQYF,TGTGCCAGCAGCGCAACGTCTAGCGGGGGCTCCTACGAGCAGTACTTC
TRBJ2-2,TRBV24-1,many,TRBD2,CATSVSGRNTGELFF,TGTGCCACCAGTGTTAGCGGGAGGAACACCGGGGAGCTGTTTTTT
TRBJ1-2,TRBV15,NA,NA,CATSRPSVRAGDGYTF,TGTGCCACCAGCAGACCGTCGGTCCGCGCAGGGGATGGCTACACCTTC
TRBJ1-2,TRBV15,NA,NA,CATSRDQGDYGYTF,TGTGCCACCAGCAGAGATCAGGGTGACTATGGCTACACCTTC
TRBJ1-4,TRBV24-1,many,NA,CATSRGPGKGEKLFF,TGTGCCACCAGTCGTGGGCCAGGGAAGGGGGAAAAACTGTTTTTT
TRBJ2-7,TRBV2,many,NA,CASSEALPLDEQYF,TGTGCCAGCAGTGAAGCGCTTCCTTTGGACGAGCAGTACTTC
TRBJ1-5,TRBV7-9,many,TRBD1,CASSLDTGGNQPQHF,TGTGCCAGCAGCTTAGATACAGGGGGTAATCAGCCCCAGCATTTT
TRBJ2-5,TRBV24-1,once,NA,CATSVQDQETQYF,TGTGCCACTAGTGTGCAGGACCAAGAGACCCAGTACTTC
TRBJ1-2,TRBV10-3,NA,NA,CARRVGVYYGYTF,TGTGCTAGAAGGGTTGGGGTGTACTATGGCTACACCTTC
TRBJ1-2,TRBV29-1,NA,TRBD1,CSVDTGVSYGYTF,TGCAGCGTGGATACAGGGGTCTCCTATGGCTACACCTTC
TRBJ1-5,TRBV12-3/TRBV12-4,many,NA,CASSFGANSNQPQHF,TGTGCCAGCAGTTTCGGAGCGAATAGCAATCAGCCCCAGCATTTT
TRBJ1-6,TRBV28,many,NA,CASSMGRFNSPLHF,TGTGCCAGCAGTATGGGACGGTTTAATTCACCCCTCCACTTT
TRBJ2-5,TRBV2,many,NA,CASSPGPWTTQETQYF,TGTGCCAGCAGTCCCGGGCCGTGGACAACACAAGAGACCCAGTACTTC
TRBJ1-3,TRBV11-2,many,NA,CASSSQGVSGNTIYF,TGTGCCAGCAGCTCGCAGGGTGTCTCTGGAAACACCATATATTTT
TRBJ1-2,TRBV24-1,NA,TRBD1,CATSDLGQGGYTF,TGTGCCACCAGTGACTTAGGACAGGGTGGCTACACCTTC
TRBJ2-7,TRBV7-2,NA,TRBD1,CASSDRAEQYF,TGTGCCAGCAGTGACAGGGCCGAGCAGTACTTC
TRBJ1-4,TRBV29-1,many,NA,CSVCHNPNEKLFF,TGCAGCGTTTGTCACAACCCTAATGAAAAACTGTTTTTT
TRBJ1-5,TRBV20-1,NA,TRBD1,CSAWLGQGNQPQHF,TGCAGTGCTTGGCTTGGACAGGGGAATCAGCCCCAGCATTTT
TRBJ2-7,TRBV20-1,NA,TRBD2,CSAVRLAGNYEQYF,TGCAGTGCGGTTAGACTAGCGGGGAACTACGAGCAGTACTTC
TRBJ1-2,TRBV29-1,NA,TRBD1,CSVAPNTDRGYGYTF,TGCAGCGTTGCCCCCAACACGGACAGGGGGTATGGCTACACCTTC
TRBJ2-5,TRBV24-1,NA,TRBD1,CATSDLTGEETQYF,TGTGCCACCAGTGATTTGACAGGGGAAGAGACCCAGTACTTC
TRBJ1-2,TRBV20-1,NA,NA,CSARQGSCGYTF,TGCAGTGCCCGCCAGGGGTCTTGTGGCTACACCTTC
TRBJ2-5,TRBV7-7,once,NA,CASSLGDAGLRAQYF,TGTGCTAGCAGCCTGGGGGATGCAGGACTAAGAGCCCAGTACTTC
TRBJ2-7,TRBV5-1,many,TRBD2,CASSLAGLAGVSYEQYF,TGCGCCAGCAGCTTGGCCGGACTAGCGGGAGTCTCCTACGAGCAGTACTTC
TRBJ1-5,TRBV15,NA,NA,CATSRVSRSGQPQHF,TGTGCCACCAGCAGAGTCTCCCGCTCCGGACAGCCCCAGCATTTT
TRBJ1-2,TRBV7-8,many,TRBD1,CASRRDRGYGYTF,TGTGCCAGCAGGCGGGACAGGGGGTATGGCTACACCTTC
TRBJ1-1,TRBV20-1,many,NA,CSAPNVRGSNTEAFF,TGCAGTGCCCCTAATGTGAGGGGATCGAACACTGAAGCTTTCTTT
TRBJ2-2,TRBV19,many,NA,CASRRFGELFF,TGTGCCAGTAGGCGATTCGGGGAGCTGTTTTTT
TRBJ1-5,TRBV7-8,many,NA,CASSIRQAGQPQHF,TGTGCCAGCAGCATCCGACAGGCGGGTCAGCCCCAGCATTTT
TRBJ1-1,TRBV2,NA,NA,CASRGGGTEAFF,TGTGCCAGCAGAGGAGGGGGCACTGAAGCTTTCTTT
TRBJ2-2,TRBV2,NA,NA,CASSRGGGTGELFF,TGTGCCAGCAGCAGGGGCGGGGGTACCGGGGAGCTGTTTTTT
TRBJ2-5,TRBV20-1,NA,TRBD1,CSARAGTGGRETRYF,TGCAGTGCTAGAGCGGGGACAGGGGGTCGAGAGACCCGGTACTTC
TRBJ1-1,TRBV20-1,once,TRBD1,CSAADGGQLNTEAFF,TGCAGTGCCGCCGACGGGGGACAGCTGAACACTGAAGCTTTCTTT
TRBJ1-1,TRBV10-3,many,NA,CAIRSQGRITEAFF,TGTGCCATCAGATCCCAGGGGAGGATCACTGAAGCTTTCTTT
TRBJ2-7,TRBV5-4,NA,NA,CASSYLQDSEQYF,TGTGCCAGCAGCTACTTGCAGGACTCCGAGCAGTACTTC